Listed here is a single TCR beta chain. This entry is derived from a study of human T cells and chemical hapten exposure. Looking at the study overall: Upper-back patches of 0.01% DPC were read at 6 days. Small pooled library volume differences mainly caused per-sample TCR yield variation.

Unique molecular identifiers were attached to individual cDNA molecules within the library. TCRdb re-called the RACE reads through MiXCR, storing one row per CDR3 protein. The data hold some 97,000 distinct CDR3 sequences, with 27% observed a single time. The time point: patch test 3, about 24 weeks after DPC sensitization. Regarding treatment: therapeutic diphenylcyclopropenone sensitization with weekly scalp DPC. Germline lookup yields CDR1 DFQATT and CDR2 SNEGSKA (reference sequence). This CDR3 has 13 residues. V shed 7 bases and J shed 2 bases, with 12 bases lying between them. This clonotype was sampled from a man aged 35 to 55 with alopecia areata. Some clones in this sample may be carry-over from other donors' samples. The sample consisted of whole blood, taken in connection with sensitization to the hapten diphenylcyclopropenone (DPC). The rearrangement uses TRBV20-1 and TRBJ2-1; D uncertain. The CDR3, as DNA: TGCAGTGGAGGCAGCGCTCCCTACAATGAGCAGTTCTTC. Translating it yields CSGGSAPYNEQFF.